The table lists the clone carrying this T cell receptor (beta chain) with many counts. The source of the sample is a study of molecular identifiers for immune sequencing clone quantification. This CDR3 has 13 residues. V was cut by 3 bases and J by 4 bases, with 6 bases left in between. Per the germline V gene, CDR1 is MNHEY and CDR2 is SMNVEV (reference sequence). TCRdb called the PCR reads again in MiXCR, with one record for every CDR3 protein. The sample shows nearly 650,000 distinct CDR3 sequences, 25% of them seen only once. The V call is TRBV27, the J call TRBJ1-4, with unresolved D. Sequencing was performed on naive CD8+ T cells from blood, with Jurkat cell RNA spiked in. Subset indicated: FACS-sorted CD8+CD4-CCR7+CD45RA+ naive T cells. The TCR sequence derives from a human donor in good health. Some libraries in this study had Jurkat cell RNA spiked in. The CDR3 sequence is CASSLAGNEKLFF. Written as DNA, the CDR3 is TGTGCCAGCAGTTTGGCGGGTAATGAAAAACTGTTTTTT.